Presented here are 22 T cell receptor beta chains from one specimen sequenced in a study of T-cell memory formation after mild COVID-19. TCRdb re-analysed the 5' RACE reads in MiXCR, keeping a single row per CDR3 protein. This table has fewer than 550,000 distinct CDR3 sequences, roughly 20% appearing once. The sample taken for sequencing was PBMCs or a T cell subset sorted from them (not recorded which). Receptors originate from an adult woman who had mild COVID-19 (a few samples of this study predate the infection). Cell type and time point are not known.

The rearrangement joins TRBV5-1 to TRBJ1-2; no reliable D call. The CDR3 is 15 amino acids. The germline V gene has CDR1 SGHRS and CDR2 YFSETQ. V was pared by 0 bases and J by 3 bases, with 12 bases between. CDR3: CASSLEQDSYYGYTF. In DNA form, the CDR3 reads TGCGCCAGCAGCTTGGAGCAGGATTCATACTATGGCTACACCTTC.

This clonotype was counted between two and nine times. The CDR3 DNA follows: TGTGCCAGCAGCCCATGGACTAGCGGGAGCCTAGAGACCCAGTACTTC. It encodes CASSPWTSGSLETQYF. The rearrangement links TRBV5-4 to TRBJ2-5; 13 bases map to TRBD2. CDR1 and CDR2 (germline): SGHNT, YYREEE (reference sequence). The CDR3 is made up of 16 amino acids. The V segment lost 4 bases and the J segment 4 bases; nucleotides outside the gene matches: 7. Supplemented by reference TRBV5-4 and TRBJ2-5, the full variable domain reads ETGVTQSPTHLIKTRGQQVTLRCSSQSGHNTVSWYQQALGQGPQFIFQYYREEENGRGNFPPRFSGLQFPNYSSELNVNALELDDSALYLCASSPWTSGSLETQYFGPGTRLLVL.

The sample holds a few counts of this clonotype. V usage is TRBV3-1 and J usage is TRBJ2-7; 7 nucleotides agree with TRBD1. Per germline, CDR1 LGHDT and CDR2 YNNKEL (reference sequence). With 1 base clipped from V and 3 bases from J, the junction kept 9 bases outside the gene matches. The CDR3 is 16 amino acids. The CDR3 nucleotides are TGTGCCAGCAGCCAAGGGCAAGGGACAGCCCACTACGAGCAGTACTTC. Protein product: CASSQGQGTAHYEQYF.

This clonotype was seen more than once but under ten times. J is TRBJ2-7 and V is TRBV4-2; D is perhaps TRBD2 (6 bases). Germline V gene lookup returns CDR1 LGHNA and CDR2 YNFKEQ. Deletions cut 1 base from V and 6 bases from J, with 10 bases between. The CDR3 is 13 residues long. The CDR3 coding sequence is TGTGCCAGCAGCCAAGGAGTGCGGGGCGAGCAGTACTTC. It encodes CASSQGVRGEQYF.

This clonotype occurred a few times. The V call is TRBV6-2 or TRBV6-3, the J call TRBJ2-2; TRBD2 aligns across 9 bases. Germline CDR1 MNHEY, CDR2 SVGEGT. Trimming cost V 5 bases and J 4 bases; bases outside gene matches: 5. The CDR3 is made up of 15 amino acids. The CDR3 region is CASSLRGGPTGELFF. CDR3 in DNA: TGTGCCAGCAGTCTGCGGGGGGGCCCCACCGGGGAGCTGTTTTTT.

The V and J genes are TRBV5-1 and TRBJ1-2; 9 bases align to TRBD1. Per the germline V gene, CDR1 is SGHRS and CDR2 is YFSETQ. There are 16 residues in the CDR3. J lost 4 bases, V lost 4 bases, and 11 bases had no gene match. CDR3 residues: CASSNPLQGAVYGYTF. DNA for the CDR3: TGCGCCAGCAGCAACCCGCTACAGGGGGCAGTCTATGGCTACACCTTC.

The V and J genes are TRBV2 and TRBJ2-4; D perhaps matches TRBD1 (6 bases). Germline lookup yields CDR1 SNHLY and CDR2 FYNNEI. The CDR3 extends over 15 amino acids. Trimming removed 0 bases at V and 4 bases at J, with 10 bases between. CDR3 sequence (DNA): TGTGCCAGCAGTGAAGCGGCAGGGGTGAAAAACATTCAGTACTTC. This encodes CASSEAAGVKNIQYF. The variable domain in full, with the rest retrieved from reference TRBV2 and TRBJ2-4, is EPEVTQTPSHQVTQMGQEVILRCVPISNHLYFYWYRQILGQKVEFLVSFYNNEISEKSEIFDDQFSVERPDGSNFTLKIRSTKLEDSAMYFCASSEAAGVKNIQYFGAGTRLSVL.

The chain combines TRBV6-5 with TRBJ2-5; 8 positions agree with TRBD2. This CDR3 spans 15 amino acids. With 0 bases clipped from V and 4 bases from J, the junction kept 4 bases outside the gene matches. The V gene's germline CDR1 is MNHEY and CDR2 SVGAGI. The CDR3 is CASSYSSGSRETQYF. CDR3 in DNA: TGTGCCAGCAGTTACTCGAGCGGGAGTAGAGAGACCCAGTACTTC.

Only a few counts were recorded for this clonotype. The chain uses TRBV29-1 and TRBJ1-1; D uncertain. The CDR3 covers 14 residues. Germline CDR1 is SQVTM and CDR2 is ANQGSEA. Trimming pared 5 bases from V and 0 bases from J, leaving 13 bases between. The CDR3 region has the DNA TGCAGCGTTCAAACCAGCGCGATGAACACTGAAGCTTTCTTT. It yields the protein CSVQTSAMNTEAFF.

J is TRBJ1-1 and V is TRBV6-4, with 8 bases lining up with TRBD1. Germline assignment: CDR1 MRHNA and CDR2 SNTAGT. V gave up 6 bases and J gave up 4 bases; unmatched junction bases: 13. The CDR3 has 16 residues. The CDR3 here is CASSAYGQGMGTEAFF. DNA of the CDR3: TGTGCCAGCAGCGCCTACGGACAGGGCATGGGCACTGAAGCTTTCTTT.

The chain employs TRBV11-1 and TRBJ1-1, with D possibly TRBD1 on 5 matching bases. CDR1 is SGHAT and CDR2 is FQDESV in the germline V gene (reference sequence). The CDR3 consists of 14 residues. Trimming left V 5 bases short and J 5 bases short, with 15 bases between. In nucleotides, the CDR3 is TGTGCCAGCAGCCCCTGGGGGACGGGGACTGAAGCTTTCTTT. Translated: CASSPWGTGTEAFF.

This clonotype was seen many times. The rearrangement joins TRBV24-1 to TRBJ2-3; 8 bases agree with TRBD1. Germline V gene data show CDR1 as KGHDR and CDR2 as SFDVKD. The CDR3 is 12 residues long. Trimming took 7 bases from V and 7 from J; bases not matched to a gene: 3. In nucleotides, the CDR3 is TGTGCCACCAGGGACAGGGCTTATACGCAGTATTTT. Translation gives CATRDRAYTQYF.

This clonotype has more than one count but fewer than ten. The chain combines TRBV6-5 with TRBJ2-6; no definite D call. Germline V CDR1 and CDR2: MNHEY, SVGAGI. The CDR3 spans 13 residues. Trimming removed 7 bases from V and 4 bases from J, with 8 bases in between. DNA for the CDR3: TGTGCCAGCAAGGTAGAGGGGGCCAACGTCCTGACTTTC. This sequence encodes CASKVEGANVLTF.

The J gene is TRBJ1-1, the V gene TRBV29-1, with D maybe TRBD1 (5 bases). Between the trimmed V and J ends, which lost 6 bases and 7 bases, there was a span of 12 bases. The CDR3 covers 11 residues. Germline V lookup: CDR1 SQVTM, CDR2 ANQGSEA. CDR3 sequence: CSVGGVIEAFF. CDR3 DNA sequence: TGCAGCGTCGGAGGGGTAATTGAAGCTTTCTTT.

The chain has TRBV5-6 and TRBJ1-2, with TRBD1 matching over 10 bases. The germline CDR1 and CDR2 sequences are SGHDT and YYEEEE. Unmatched junction bases numbered 9, after V lost 3 bases and J lost 4 bases. This CDR3 has 16 amino acids. The CDR3 here is CASSSPRTGGPYGYTF. Written as DNA, the CDR3 is TGTGCCAGCAGCTCCCCCCGGACAGGGGGGCCCTATGGCTACACCTTC.

The table lists this clonotype with a few counts. The gene calls are TRBV6-5 and TRBJ1-2; D is unresolved. The ends were cut back, 6 bases at V and 6 bases at J, with 23 bases in the middle. The germline V gene encodes CDR1 MNHEY and CDR2 SVGAGI. The CDR3 runs 16 residues. This CDR3 is CASRAQPLVRENGYTF. In DNA, the CDR3 is TGTGCCAGCAGGGCACAGCCACTGGTGCGAGAGAATGGCTACACCTTC.

This clonotype has more than one count but fewer than ten. This sequence joins TRBV4-1 and TRBJ2-7, with unresolved D. Trimming took 1 base from V and 2 from J, leaving 9 bases between them. The CDR3 runs 14 residues. CDR1 MGHRA and CDR2 YSYEKL come from the germline V gene. CDR3 coding DNA: TGCGCCAGCAGCCAAGGACCAGGTACCTACGAGCAGTACTTC. Its translation: CASSQGPGTYEQYF.

This clonotype was observed many times. The chain couples TRBV14 to TRBJ2-1; 7 bases are shared with TRBD1. Per germline, CDR1 SGHDN and CDR2 FVKESK. The trim removed 7 bases at V and 4 bases at J, leaving 13 bases unmatched. The CDR3 totals 16 residues. CDR3 residues: CASTPLEDRLYNEQFF. Written as DNA, the CDR3 is TGTGCCAGCACCCCCCTCGAGGACAGGTTGTACAATGAGCAGTTCTTC.

The chain is built from TRBV10-3 and TRBJ2-7, with TRBD2 identical over 7 bases. V was pared by 2 bases and J by 6 bases, with 7 bases of the junction left unmatched. This CDR3 has 14 amino acids. Germline lookup yields CDR1 ENHRY and CDR2 SYGVKD. CDR3 protein: CAISERGLVGEQYF. The CDR3 coding sequence is TGTGCCATCAGTGAGCGTGGACTAGTCGGCGAGCAGTACTTC.

This clonotype was counted only a few times. The V call is TRBV12-3 or TRBV12-4, the J call TRBJ1-1; possible D gene TRBD1, 5 bases. V shed 5 bases and J shed 8 bases, with 12 bases lying between them. The CDR3 spans 12 residues. The CDR3 is CASSAGRREAFF. The CDR3 region has the DNA TGTGCCAGCAGTGCGGGGCGAAGGGAAGCTTTCTTT.

This clonotype was seen only a few times. The chain is built from TRBV14 and TRBJ2-7; 8 bases map to TRBD1. Germline V gene data show CDR1 as SGHDN and CDR2 as FVKESK. This CDR3 contains 15 residues. Trimming removed 5 bases from V and 2 bases from J; junction bases left unmatched: 8. The CDR3 DNA reads as TGTGCCAGCAGCTGGAGGGACAGGCGGACCTACGAGCAGTACTTC. Its protein product is CASSWRDRRTYEQYF. Filled out from reference TRBV14 and TRBJ2-7, the complete variable domain reads EAGVTQFPSHSVIEKGQTVTLRCDPISGHDNLYWYRRVMGKEIKFLLHFVKESKQDESGMPNNRFLAERTGGTYSTLKVQPAELEDSGVYFCASSWRDRRTYEQYFGPGTRLTVT.

This clonotype was seen more than once but under ten times. The CDR3 bases are TGTGCCAGCAGCCCCCCCGGACAGGGGTACGAGCAGTACTTC. Amino acid sequence: CASSPPGQGYEQYF. The rearrangement joins TRBV7-2 to TRBJ2-7; 9 nucleotides align to TRBD1. The V segment lost 5 bases and the J segment 4 bases; nucleotides outside the gene matches: 6. CDR3 length: 14 amino acids. Germline V gives CDR1 SGHTA, CDR2 FQGNSA.